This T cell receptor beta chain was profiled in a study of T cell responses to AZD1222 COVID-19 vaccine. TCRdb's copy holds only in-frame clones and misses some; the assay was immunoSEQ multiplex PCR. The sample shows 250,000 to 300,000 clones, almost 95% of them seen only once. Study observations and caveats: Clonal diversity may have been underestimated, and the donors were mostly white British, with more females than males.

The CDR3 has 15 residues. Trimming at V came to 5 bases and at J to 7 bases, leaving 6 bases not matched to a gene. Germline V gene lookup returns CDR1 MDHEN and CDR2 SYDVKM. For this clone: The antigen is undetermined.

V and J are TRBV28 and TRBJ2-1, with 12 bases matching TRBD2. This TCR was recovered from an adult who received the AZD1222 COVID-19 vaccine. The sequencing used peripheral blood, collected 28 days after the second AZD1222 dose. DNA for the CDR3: TGTGCCAGCAGTCTGACTAGCGGGGGAGGAAATGAGCAGTTCTTC. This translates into CASSLTSGGGNEQFF. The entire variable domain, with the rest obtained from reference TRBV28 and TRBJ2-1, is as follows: DVKVTQSSRYLVKRTGEKVFLECVQDMDHENMFWYRQDPGLGLRLIYFSYDVKMKEKGDIPEGYSVSREKKERFSLILESASTNQTSMYLCASSLTSGGGNEQFFGPGTRLTVL.